The 21 T cell receptor beta chains given below trace back to one sample, sequenced in a study of blood T cell repertoires in COVID-19. TCRdb's table, derived via immunoSEQ multiplex PCR, lists solely in-frame clones and lacks some. The data contain around 250,000 clones, roughly four fifths of them singletons. Specimen: peripheral blood. These receptors were collected from a woman aged 18-29 years with acute or convalescent COVID-19.

The chain links TRBV5-4 to TRBJ2-5, with TRBD2 identical over 12 bases. The germline CDR1 and CDR2 sequences are SGHNT and YYREEE (reference sequence). J gave up 2 bases and V 4 bases, and 3 bases lay outside the gene matches. CDR3 length: 15 residues. CDR3 in DNA: TGTGCCAGCAGCCCGACTAGCGGGAGACAAGAGACCCAGTACTTC. Amino acids: CASSPTSGRQETQYF.

This clone has just one count. This chain connects TRBV20-1 to TRBJ1-2; TRBD1 is a possible D gene (6 bases). The CDR3 runs to 12 residues. The germline V gene encodes CDR1 DFQATT and CDR2 SNEGSKA (reference sequence). V gave up 4 bases and J gave up 8 bases, with 14 bases separating them. CDR3 bases: TGCAGTGCTACTGACAGGTCGGGAGGCTACACCTTC. Protein sequence: CSATDRSGGYTF.

On this clone itself: This same CDR3 is encoded by further DNA sequences in the sample. The CDR3 loop reads CASSGTSGTGELFF. CDR3 sequence (DNA): TGTGCCAGCAGCGGGACTAGCGGGACCGGGGAGCTGTTTTTT. V and J are TRBV7-2 and TRBJ2-2; 12 bases align to TRBD2. This CDR3 is 14 amino acids long. V dropped 5 bases and J dropped 5; count of bases not matched to a gene: 0. From germline, CDR1 is SGHTA and CDR2 FQGNSA.

The chain carries TRBV6-1 and TRBJ1-2, with unresolved D. CDR3 length: 15 amino acids. Per germline, CDR1 MNHNS and CDR2 SASEGT. With 2 bases removed from V and 0 bases from J, the gap between germline ends came to 10 bases. As DNA, the CDR3 is TGTGCCAGCAGTGAACTTTCAGGCCCTAACTATGGCTACACCTTC. Encoded protein: CASSELSGPNYGYTF.

This clone occurred a few times. The J gene is TRBJ1-1, the V gene TRBV27; TRBD1 agrees at 9 bases. J gave up 3 bases and V 4 bases, and 3 bases lay outside the gene matches. Germline loops: CDR1 MNHEY, CDR2 SMNVEV (reference sequence). The CDR3 is made up of 14 amino acids. CDR3 sequence: CASSYRTGDTEAFF. CDR3 coding DNA: TGTGCCAGCAGTTACAGGACAGGGGACACTGAAGCTTTCTTT.

This chain links TRBV9 with TRBJ2-1; 7 nucleotides match TRBD2. The CDR3 is made up of 16 amino acids. The V segment lost 4 bases and the J segment 6 bases; nucleotides outside the gene matches: 13. Germline V gene sequence: CDR1 SGDLS, CDR2 YYNGEE. DNA of the CDR3: TGTGCCAGCAGCTCCCCTAGCGGCATCCACTCCAATGAGCAGTTCTTC. Protein product: CASSSPSGIHSNEQFF.

This rearrangement joins TRBV19 to TRBJ2-7; 8 bases map to TRBD2. Germline trimming cut 9 bases from V and 5 bases from J; bases unmatched to any gene: 15. The germline gives CDR1 LNHDA, CDR2 SQIVND (reference sequence). The CDR3 has 15 residues. The CDR3 region has the DNA TGTGCCAGACGAGGCGGGAGGTCCTCCGGAGACGAGCAGTACTTC. It encodes CARRGGRSSGDEQYF.

This chain joins TRBV6-6 and TRBJ1-2, with TRBD1 matching over 9 bases. The ends lost 2 bases at V and 4 bases at J; junction bases unmatched: 2. The length of the CDR3 is 14 residues. CDR1 and CDR2 (germline): MNHNY, SVGAGI (reference sequence). Written as DNA, the CDR3 is TGTGCCAGCAGTTACAAGACAGGGGGCTATGGCTACACCTTC. This gives the protein CASSYKTGGYGYTF.

This clone was observed a single time. CDR3 DNA sequence: TGTGCCTGGAGGCCGCCCACTACAGGCTATCGCACAGATACGCAGTATTTT. Its translation: CAWRPPTTGYRTDTQYF. The chain has TRBV30 and TRBJ2-3; tentatively, D is TRBD1 (5 bases). CDR3 length equals 17 residues. V shed 3 bases and J shed 1 base, with 20 bases lying between them. Germline assignment: CDR1 GTSNPN and CDR2 SVGIG (reference sequence).

This clone was detected only a few times. The V call is TRBV15, the J call TRBJ1-2, with a possible D match to TRBD1 (5 bases). V lost 3 bases, J lost 8 bases, and 13 bases lay in between. CDR1 is LNHNV, CDR2 YYDKDF, per germline (reference sequence). The CDR3 loop spans 13 amino acids. The CDR3 loop reads CATSRLQGHGYTF. The CDR3 bases are TGTGCCACCAGCAGGCTGCAGGGTCACGGCTACACCTTC.

This rearrangement joins TRBV5-1 to TRBJ1-4, with D tentatively TRBD1 (6 bases). The V gene lost 0 bases and the J gene lost 7 bases, with 7 bases spanning the gap. Germline-derived CDR1 and CDR2 are SGHRS and YFSETQ. The CDR3 is 13 amino acids. The DNA for the CDR3 is TGCGCCAGCAGCTTGGGGGGGCTTGAAAAACTGTTTTTT. Amino acid sequence: CASSLGGLEKLFF.

The V gene is TRBV6-4, the J gene TRBJ2-1, with 9 bases lining up with TRBD2. The J segment lost 7 bases and the V segment lost 3 bases, leaving 7 bases of the junction unmatched. The CDR3 loop spans 15 amino acids. The germline V gene has CDR1 MRHNA and CDR2 SNTAGT. The CDR3 loop reads CASSEREGSVNEQFF. The CDR3 DNA reads as TGTGCCAGCAGTGAGCGGGAGGGGAGTGTTAATGAGCAGTTCTTC.

The chain has TRBV4-3 and TRBJ1-1, with 9 bases that match TRBD1. Trimming took 0 bases from V and 5 from J; bases not matched to a gene: 4. Germline V gene lookup returns CDR1 LGHNA and CDR2 YSLEER. The CDR3 is 15 residues long. The CDR3 coding sequence is TGCGCCAGCAGCCAAGAGGGACAGGGATTAACTGAAGCTTTCTTT. It codes for CASSQEGQGLTEAFF.

This chain links TRBV27 with TRBJ2-1, with 11 bases that match TRBD2. Germline V CDR1 and CDR2: MNHEY, SMNVEV (reference sequence). Unmatched junction bases numbered 10, after V lost 8 bases and J lost 10 bases. The CDR3 is 14 amino acids. This chain's CDR3 is CASGILAGDVEQFF. As DNA, the CDR3 is TGTGCCAGCGGAATACTAGCGGGAGATGTCGAGCAGTTCTTC.

The chain combines TRBV7-2 with TRBJ2-5; TRBD2 matches at 9 bases. The trim removed 1 base at V and 5 bases at J, leaving 8 bases unmatched. The CDR3 sequence is 16 residues long. In germline, CDR1 is SGHTA, CDR2 FQGNSA. CDR3 coding DNA: TGTGCCAGCAGCTTAGGCGGGAGGGTATTCGTCGAGACCCAGTACTTC. Encoded protein: CASSLGGRVFVETQYF.

This chain links TRBV4-1 with TRBJ1-2; D remains unclear. Trimming pared 0 bases from V and 13 bases from J, leaving 15 bases between. Germline-derived CDR1 and CDR2 are MGHRA and YSYEKL. There are 13 residues in the CDR3. The CDR3 loop is CASSQDVQAVSTF. DNA for the CDR3: TGCGCCAGCAGCCAAGATGTCCAGGCCGTCTCCACCTTC.

The chain employs TRBV19 and TRBJ2-1; 13 bases align to TRBD2. The CDR3 spans 14 residues. The V gene's germline CDR1 is LNHDA and CDR2 SQIVND (reference sequence). Germline trimming cut 8 bases from V and 10 bases from J; bases unmatched to any gene: 8. CDR3 in amino acids: CASELAGGPGEQFF. CDR3 in DNA: TGTGCCAGTGAACTAGCGGGAGGGCCTGGAGAGCAGTTCTTC. The full variable domain, its missing parts supplied by reference TRBV19 and TRBJ2-1, is DGGITQSPKYLFRKEGQNVTLSCEQNLNHDAMYWYRQDPGQGLRLIYYSQIVNDFQKGDIAEGYSVSREKKESFPLTVTSAQKNPTAFYLCASELAGGPGEQFFGPGTRLTVL.

This chain uses TRBV2 with TRBJ2-1, with D uncertain. CDR1 and CDR2 from the germline V gene are SNHLY and FYNNEI. V dropped 3 bases and J dropped 0 bases, with 6 bases sitting between them. The CDR3 extends over 14 amino acids. CDR3 bases: TGTGCCAGCAGTGAGTGGAGCTCCTACAATGAGCAGTTCTTC. It is translated as CASSEWSSYNEQFF.

This chain connects TRBV2 to TRBJ1-2; 8 nucleotides line up with TRBD1. This CDR3 has 13 amino acids. CDR1 and CDR2 from the germline V gene are SNHLY and FYNNEI. V dropped 6 bases and J dropped 8; count of bases not matched to a gene: 8. The CDR3 DNA sequence: TGTGCCAGCAGCGTAGACAGGGGTTGGGGCTACACCTTC. It translates to CASSVDRGWGYTF.

The chain combines TRBV4-3 with TRBJ2-1; TRBD2 aligns across 9 bases. Germline CDR1 is LGHNA and CDR2 is YSLEER. The V segment lost 2 bases and the J segment 7 bases; nucleotides outside the gene matches: 6. This CDR3 is built from 15 residues. The CDR3 nucleotides are TGCGCCAGCAGCCAAATCGGCCTAGCGGGGAATGAGCAGTTCTTC. Its protein is CASSQIGLAGNEQFF.

This chain uses TRBV7-8 with TRBJ2-5; D uncertain. The V end lost 5 bases, the J end lost 5 bases, and 9 bases lay between the germline ends. Germline CDR1 SGHVS, CDR2 FQNEAQ. The CDR3 spans 12 residues. The CDR3 bases are TGTGCCAGCAGCCAGCAACCGGAGACCCAGTACTTC. It translates to CASSQQPETQYF.